These 8 T cell receptor beta chains were all obtained from the same sample, sequenced in a study of T-cell reconstitution after alpha-beta-depleted transplantation in children. It was with unique molecular identifiers that the TCRbeta library was prepared. Via MiXCR, TCRdb re-called the PCR reads, giving one row per CDR3 protein. Among 490,000 or so distinct CDR3 sequences listed, approximately 12% were seen once. The sample in question was PBMCs from the stem cell graft donor, obtained from the stem cell graft. Receptor source: a human donor who donated a stem cell graft to a child with combined immunodeficiency.

This clonotype was seen more than once but under ten times. This chain links TRBV4-3 with TRBJ2-7; 8 nucleotides agree with TRBD2. CDR1 LGHNA and CDR2 YSLEER come from the germline V gene. J was trimmed by 3 bases and V by 4 bases; bases with no gene match: 8. CDR3 length: 15 amino acids. For the CDR3, the DNA is TGCGCCAGCAGCCCAGAGCGGGGGCCTCTCTACGAGCAGTACTTC. Protein: CASSPERGPLYEQYF.

The V call is TRBV19, the J call TRBJ2-3, with 7 bases that match TRBD2. The CDR3 length is 14 residues. V shed 7 bases, J shed 0 bases, and the junction held 4 bases outside the gene matches. Germline CDR1 is LNHDA and CDR2 is SQIVND (reference sequence). The CDR3 loop reads CASNPGRSTDTQYF. The CDR3 DNA follows: TGTGCCAGTAACCCCGGGAGGAGCACAGATACGCAGTATTTT.

This clonotype has only a few counts. The V call is TRBV5-4, the J call TRBJ2-5, with 15 bases matching TRBD2. Losses at the gene ends were 1 base for V and 1 base for J; bases not matched to a gene: 8. Germline V gene sequence: CDR1 SGHNT, CDR2 YYREEE (reference sequence). CDR3 length: 19 residues. CDR3 sequence reads: CASSLTPGTSGGLQETQYF. In DNA, the CDR3 is TGTGCCAGCAGCTTGACCCCCGGGACTAGCGGGGGGCTCCAAGAGACCCAGTACTTC.

This clonotype was detected ten times or more. The V gene is TRBV15, the J gene TRBJ2-1; tentatively, D is TRBD2 (5 bases). Germline-derived CDR1 and CDR2 are LNHNV and YYDKDF (reference sequence). The CDR3 spans 13 residues. V lost 5 bases and J 8 bases, leaving 13 bases between the germline ends. CDR3 amino acids: CATSLDLIDEQFF. The CDR3 bases are TGTGCCACCAGCCTGGACTTAATCGATGAGCAGTTCTTC.

In this sample, this clonotype turned up many times. The rearrangement links TRBV6-1 to TRBJ2-1; the match to TRBD2 covers 8 bases. The CDR3 is 13 amino acids. V shed 8 bases and J 6 bases; nucleotides not matched to a gene: 6. Looked up from germline, CDR1 is MNHNS and CDR2 is SASEGT. Here the CDR3 reads CASVLAGLNEQFF. The DNA for the CDR3 is TGTGCCAGCGTCCTAGCGGGTCTCAATGAGCAGTTCTTC.

This clonotype was recorded at least ten times. The rearrangement links TRBV24-1 to TRBJ2-5; D possibly corresponds to TRBD2 (5 bases). The ends were cut back, 2 bases at V and 0 bases at J, with 9 bases in the middle. From germline, CDR1 is KGHDR and CDR2 SFDVKD. The CDR3 consists of 15 residues. For the CDR3, the DNA is TGTGCCACCAGTGATTCAACCGGGAACCAAGAGACCCAGTACTTC. Translation: CATSDSTGNQETQYF.

The sample holds many counts of this clonotype. This chain connects TRBV10-3 to TRBJ2-7, with 7 bases identical to TRBD1. The length of the CDR3 is 13 residues. Looked up from germline, CDR1 is ENHRY and CDR2 is SYGVKD. V shed 6 bases and J 1 base; nucleotides not matched to a gene: 3. For the CDR3, the DNA is TGTGCCATCAGCCCGACAGGGTCCTACGAGCAGTACTTC. Residues: CAISPTGSYEQYF.

This clonotype was found a few times. The chain combines TRBV5-1 with TRBJ2-3; D is possibly TRBD1 or TRBD2 (7 bases each). Trimming removed 4 bases at V and 3 bases at J, with 18 bases between. Germline V CDR1 and CDR2: SGHRS, YFSETQ. The CDR3 consists of 16 residues. The CDR3 loop reads CASSGRGRVGTDTQYF. CDR3 bases: TGCGCCAGCAGCGGGAGGGGGCGTGTGGGAACAGATACGCAGTATTTT.